A single sample gave rise to the 28 T cell receptor beta chains below, sequenced in a study of early T cells in non-severe SARS-CoV-2 infection. TCRdb independently ran MiXCR on the 5' RACE reads; one entry per CDR3 protein. Among about 22,000 distinct CDR3 sequences listed, 3.5% to 4.5% were seen once. Sequencing used whole blood. The receptors originated from an adult who was a healthcare worker with PCR-confirmed SARS-CoV-2 infection or an uninfected control (not recorded which).

Ten or more counts support this clonotype. The chain joins TRBV7-6 to TRBJ2-5; D gene unclear. Germline V CDR1 and CDR2: SGHVS, FNYEAQ. This CDR3 is built from 12 residues. V was pared by 5 bases and J by 5 bases, with 9 bases between. The CDR3 DNA follows: TGTGCCAGCAGCCACCGTTGGGAGACCCAGTACTTC. Its translation is CASSHRWETQYF. Full variable domain (missing parts from reference TRBV7-6 and TRBJ2-5): GAGVSQSPRYKVTKRGQDVALRCDPISGHVSLYWYRQALGQGPEFLTYFNYEAQQDKSGLPNDRFSAERPEGSISTLTIQRTEQRDSAMYRCASSHRWETQYFGPGTRLLVL.

This clonotype was counted a few times. The chain joins TRBV12-3 or TRBV12-4 to TRBJ1-2; D gene ambiguous. Trimming left V 5 bases short and J 4 bases short, with 14 bases between. The CDR3 has 14 amino acids. CDR3 amino acids: CASSPRVPVYGYTF. The CDR3 nucleotides read TGTGCCAGCAGTCCCCGCGTACCAGTCTATGGCTACACCTTC.

This clonotype was found a few times. Compared with germline, one end of the junction differs, possibly owing to a read error. V gene TRBV11-2 combines with J gene TRBJ2-3; a weak D match, TRBD2 (6 bases). The CDR3 consists of 12 residues. Germline V gene lookup returns CDR1 SGHAT and CDR2 FQNNGV. Written as DNA, the CDR3 is TGTGCCAGCAGCCCCATAGCGGAAAAAAGGAATTTT. The encoded protein is CASSPIAEKRNF.

Only a few counts were recorded for this clonotype. The chain joins TRBV6-2 or TRBV6-3 to TRBJ2-5; D might be TRBD1 (5 bases). The CDR3 has 14 amino acids. Between the trimmed V and J ends, which lost 2 bases and 1 base, there was a span of 8 bases. Germline V gene data show CDR1 as MNHEY and CDR2 as SVGEGT. CDR3 nucleotides: TGTGCCAGCAGTTACCGGACAATCCAAGAGACCCAGTACTTC. Its protein is CASSYRTIQETQYF.

The V gene is TRBV10-2, the J gene TRBJ2-7; D may be TRBD2 (6 bases). The CDR3 has 13 residues. The germline V gene encodes CDR1 WSHSY and CDR2 SAAADI. V lost 8 bases and J 6 bases, leaving 17 bases between the germline ends. The CDR3 sequence: CASETSNLGEQYF. As DNA, the CDR3 is TGCGCCAGCGAGACTAGTAACCTAGGCGAGCAGTACTTC.

Many counts were recorded for this clonotype. V and J are TRBV9 and TRBJ2-7; a weak D match, TRBD2 (6 bases). The ends were cut back, 0 bases at V and 4 bases at J, with 8 bases in the middle. The germline gives CDR1 SGDLS, CDR2 YYNGEE. The CDR3 spans 13 residues. The CDR3 here is CASSVGAGYEQYF. The CDR3 DNA sequence: TGTGCCAGCAGCGTAGGGGCGGGGTACGAGCAGTACTTC. The whole variable domain, remainder taken from reference TRBV9 and TRBJ2-7, is DSGVTQTPKHLITATGQRVTLRCSPRSGDLSVYWYQQSLDQGLQFLIQYYNGEERAKGNILERFSAQQFPDLHSELNLSSLELGDSALYFCASSVGAGYEQYFGPGTRLTVT.

This clonotype is categorized as medium-sized (0.01 to 0.1%). CDR3 bases: TGTGCCAGCAGCCACACCAACACTGAAGCTTTCTTT. It yields the protein CASSHTNTEAFF. The chain combines TRBV7-2 with TRBJ1-1; no reliable D call. The CDR3 is made up of 12 amino acids. Germline V lookup: CDR1 SGHTA, CDR2 FQGNSA. The V end lost 5 bases, the J end lost 2 bases, and 6 bases lay between the germline ends.

With respect to this clonotype: One base away lies a much larger clone, so this may be a sequencing read error. The chain has TRBV7-8 and TRBJ2-7, with 10 nucleotides matching TRBD1. CDR1 SGHVS and CDR2 FQNEAQ come from the germline V gene. The CDR3 extends over 14 amino acids. CDR3 DNA sequence: TGTGCCAGCTGCTTAGGGGACAGGGGTTACGAGCAGTACTTC. Amino acid sequence: CASCLGDRGYEQYF.

Relative to its sample, this clonotype is medium-sized. V usage is TRBV11-2 and J usage is TRBJ2-3; TRBD2 agrees at 10 bases. This CDR3 contains 15 residues. Germline V CDR1 and CDR2: SGHAT, FQNNGV. The trim removed 1 base at V and 4 bases at J, leaving 2 bases unmatched. CDR3 DNA sequence: TGTGCCAGCAGCTTAGGCGGACTAGCGGCAGATACGCAGTATTTT. It translates to CASSLGGLAADTQYF. Full variable domain (missing parts from reference TRBV11-2 and TRBJ2-3): EAGVAQSPRYKIIEKRQSVAFWCNPISGHATLYWYQQILGQGPKLLIQFQNNGVVDDSQLPKDRFSAERLKGVDSTLKIQPAKLEDSAVYLCASSLGGLAADTQYFGPGTRLTVL.

This clonotype was seen a handful of times. The chain links TRBV4-2 to TRBJ2-1; 8 positions match TRBD2. This CDR3 has 16 amino acids. V shed 1 base, J shed 0 bases, and the junction held 2 bases outside the gene matches. Germline V gene sequence: CDR1 LGHNA, CDR2 YNFKEQ. The CDR3 region is CASSQVAGGSYNEQFF. The CDR3 DNA reads as TGTGCCAGCAGCCAAGTCGCGGGGGGCTCCTACAATGAGCAGTTCTTC.

There are a few counts of this clonotype. The chain is built from TRBV20-1 and TRBJ2-3; D uncertain. V gave up 5 bases and J gave up 5 bases, with 20 bases separating them. The CDR3 is made up of 15 amino acids. CDR1 DFQATT and CDR2 SNEGSKA come from the germline V gene (reference sequence). CDR3 DNA: TGCAGTGCTCCTACGGACCCCTTTGTGGGAGATACGCAGTATTTT. Its translation: CSAPTDPFVGDTQYF.

There are many counts of this clonotype. The V and J genes are TRBV20-1 and TRBJ2-7, with D possibly being TRBD1 or TRBD2 (5 bases each). The CDR3 spans 14 residues. V gave up 6 bases and J gave up 5 bases, with 20 bases separating them. CDR1 DFQATT and CDR2 SNEGSKA come from the germline V gene (reference sequence). The CDR3 bases are TGCAGTGCCCGAGGGGCCACGGGGAACAACGAGCAGTACTTC. Protein sequence: CSARGATGNNEQYF.

The V call is TRBV9, the J call TRBJ2-3; 7 positions agree with TRBD1. The germline CDR1 and CDR2 sequences are SGDLS and YYNGEE. The J segment lost 3 bases and the V segment lost 3 bases, leaving 10 bases of the junction unmatched. The CDR3 contains 16 residues. CDR3 bases: TGTGCCAGCAGCGCCCGGAGAGGGGGCTTTACAGATACGCAGTATTTT. Its protein product is CASSARRGGFTDTQYF.

This clonotype has a count of ten or more. V and J are TRBV5-6 and TRBJ2-3; possibly TRBD1 for D (6 bases). CDR1 SGHDT and CDR2 YYEEEE come from the germline V gene. Deletions cut 3 bases from V and 6 bases from J, with 14 bases between. The CDR3 sequence is 14 residues long. The CDR3 protein is CASSYYGQKDTQYF. DNA of the CDR3: TGTGCCAGCAGCTATTACGGACAGAAGGATACGCAGTATTTT.

This clonotype came up many times. The V gene is TRBV29-1, the J gene TRBJ2-1; a weak D match, TRBD1 (7 bases). The germline V gene encodes CDR1 SQVTM and CDR2 ANQGSEA. The CDR3 consists of 13 residues. Trimming left V 6 bases short and J 3 bases short, with 12 bases between. This CDR3 is CSVGRDSYNEQFF. DNA for the CDR3: TGCAGCGTGGGGCGGGACAGCTACAATGAGCAGTTCTTC.

The table lists this clonotype with many counts. The chain recombines TRBV6-2 or TRBV6-3 with TRBJ2-6, with D unclear. CDR1 is MNHEY and CDR2 is SVGEGT in the germline V gene. The CDR3 is made up of 20 amino acids. V gave up 8 bases and J gave up 4 bases, with 30 bases separating them. This CDR3 reads CASDLGPPYGSNFGANVLTF. Here the CDR3 DNA reads TGTGCCAGCGATCTAGGACCCCCGTATGGTTCCAATTTCGGGGCCAACGTCCTGACTTTC.

This clonotype is medium-sized. This rearrangement joins TRBV11-2 to TRBJ2-5; 8 nucleotides match TRBD1. The CDR3 totals 15 residues. Germline V lookup: CDR1 SGHAT, CDR2 FQNNGV. V dropped 4 bases and J dropped 2; count of bases not matched to a gene: 6. This chain's CDR3 is CASSWGQAIQETQYF. The CDR3, as DNA: TGTGCCAGCAGCTGGGGACAGGCGATACAAGAGACCCAGTACTTC. The variable domain in full, completed from reference TRBV11-2 and TRBJ2-5, reads EAGVAQSPRYKIIEKRQSVAFWCNPISGHATLYWYQQILGQGPKLLIQFQNNGVVDDSQLPKDRFSAERLKGVDSTLKIQPAKLEDSAVYLCASSWGQAIQETQYFGPGTRLLVL.

V is TRBV27 and J is TRBJ2-1; no firm D call. V was trimmed by 3 bases and J by 10 bases, leaving 16 bases between them. Germline assignment: CDR1 MNHEY and CDR2 SMNVEV (reference sequence). The CDR3 runs to 14 residues. CDR3 coding DNA: TGTGCCAGCAGTTTCAAGTCTTCCGCAGTAGAGCAGTTCTTC. Protein product: CASSFKSSAVEQFF.

This clonotype has ten or more counts. The chain links TRBV6-5 to TRBJ2-3; 14 bases align to TRBD2. V lost 0 bases and J lost 4; bases outside the gene matches: 3. This CDR3 comprises 17 residues. From germline, CDR1 is MNHEY and CDR2 SVGAGI. CDR3 DNA sequence: TGTGCCAGCAGTTACTCCGGACTAGCGGGGGGATCAGATACGCAGTATTTT. Its protein is CASSYSGLAGGSDTQYF.

This chain joins TRBV6-5 and TRBJ1-2, with 7 bases matching TRBD1. Germline V CDR1 and CDR2: MNHEY, SVGAGI. This CDR3 has 15 amino acids. Unmatched junction bases numbered 13, after V lost 2 bases and J lost 10 bases. CDR3 sequence: CASSYAQGVPVAYTF. The DNA of the CDR3 is TGTGCCAGCAGTTACGCCCAGGGGGTACCGGTTGCCTACACCTTC.

By frequency in the sample, this clonotype is medium-sized. J is TRBJ1-2 and V is TRBV10-2; D is perhaps TRBD1 (6 bases). With 2 bases removed from V and 8 bases from J, the gap between germline ends came to 15 bases. This CDR3 comprises 14 residues. The germline CDR1 and CDR2 sequences are WSHSY and SAAADI. For the CDR3, the DNA is TGCGCCAGCAGTGAGGCAGGGGTTTTAGGAGGCTACACCTTC. This gives the protein CASSEAGVLGGYTF.

There are many counts of this clonotype. This rearrangement joins TRBV6-5 to TRBJ2-1; TRBD1 matches 9 bases. V shed 4 bases, J shed 6 bases, and the junction held 4 bases outside the gene matches. Germline CDR1 and CDR2: MNHEY and SVGAGI. The CDR3 sequence is 14 residues long. The CDR3 protein is CASSLKQGANEQFF. For the CDR3, the DNA is TGTGCCAGCAGTTTGAAACAGGGGGCCAATGAGCAGTTCTTC.

This chain links TRBV30 with TRBJ2-3, with TRBD2 matching over 12 bases. This CDR3 has 18 amino acids. The V and J ends lost 3 bases and 0 bases, in that order; junction bases with no gene match: 10. Germline-derived CDR1 and CDR2 are GTSNPN and SVGIG (reference sequence). CDR3: CAWRGLAGLRSSTDTQYF. The DNA of the CDR3 is TGTGCCTGGAGGGGACTAGCGGGCCTACGATCTAGCACAGATACGCAGTATTTT.

This rearrangement joins TRBV9 to TRBJ2-3; perhaps D is TRBD1 or TRBD2 (6 bases each). This CDR3 region has 16 residues. In germline, CDR1 is SGDLS, CDR2 YYNGEE. V lost 4 bases and J lost 4, with 19 bases in between. The CDR3 sequence is CASSPQWGARADTQYF. CDR3 in DNA: TGTGCCAGCAGCCCCCAGTGGGGGGCCAGGGCAGATACGCAGTATTTT.

This clonotype was counted ten times or more. The chain uses TRBV20-1 and TRBJ2-5; the match to TRBD1 covers 7 bases. The germline gives CDR1 DFQATT, CDR2 SNEGSKA (reference sequence). The junction had 7 bases not matched to a gene; V was cut back by 1 base and J by 2 bases. CDR3 length: 15 amino acids. This CDR3 is CSARVAGGWQETQYF. Here the CDR3 DNA reads TGCAGTGCTAGAGTGGCAGGGGGTTGGCAAGAGACCCAGTACTTC.

This clonotype was recorded at least ten times. This chain connects TRBV6-6 to TRBJ2-7, with a weak D call TRBD2 (6 bases). The CDR3 is 15 residues long. Per germline, CDR1 MNHNY and CDR2 SVGAGI (reference sequence). Trimming cost V 0 bases and J 6 bases, with 15 bases left between them. The DNA for the CDR3 is TGTGCCAGCAGTTACTCCCCCCCGGGGGTCGGCGAGCAGTACTTC. Protein sequence: CASSYSPPGVGEQYF.

The rearrangement uses TRBV2 and TRBJ1-1; D possibly corresponds to TRBD1 (5 bases). Germline CDR1 SNHLY, CDR2 FYNNEI. The germline V and J ends were trimmed by 2 bases and 2 bases, with 15 bases remaining between them. The CDR3 is 16 residues long. CDR3 amino acids: CASSETTGTDNTEAFF. The DNA of the CDR3 is TGTGCCAGCAGTGAAACGACGGGGACGGATAACACTGAAGCTTTCTTT.

This clonotype was picked up a small number of times. The rearrangement links TRBV12-3 or TRBV12-4 to TRBJ1-1, with 7 bases aligning to TRBD1. J was trimmed by 2 bases and V by 5 bases; bases with no gene match: 8. CDR3 size: 15 residues. The DNA of the CDR3 is TGTGCCAGCAGTCCGCTCACAGGGGCAAACACTGAAGCTTTCTTT. Protein sequence: CASSPLTGANTEAFF.